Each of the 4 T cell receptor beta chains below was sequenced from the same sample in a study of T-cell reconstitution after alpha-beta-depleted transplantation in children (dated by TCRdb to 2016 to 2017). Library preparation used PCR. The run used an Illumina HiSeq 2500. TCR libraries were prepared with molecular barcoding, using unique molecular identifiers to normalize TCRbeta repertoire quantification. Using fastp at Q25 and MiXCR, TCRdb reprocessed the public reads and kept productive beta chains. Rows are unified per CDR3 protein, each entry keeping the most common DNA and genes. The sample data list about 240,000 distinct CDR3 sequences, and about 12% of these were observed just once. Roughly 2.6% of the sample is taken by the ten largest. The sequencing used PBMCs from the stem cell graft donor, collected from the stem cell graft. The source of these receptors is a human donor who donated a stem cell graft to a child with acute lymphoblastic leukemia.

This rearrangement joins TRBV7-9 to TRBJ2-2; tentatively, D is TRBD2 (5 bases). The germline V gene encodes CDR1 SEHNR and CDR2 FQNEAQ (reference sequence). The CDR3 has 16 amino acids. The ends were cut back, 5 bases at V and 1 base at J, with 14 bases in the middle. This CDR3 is CASSPRAARNTGELFF. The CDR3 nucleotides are TGTGCCAGCAGCCCTAGAGCGGCAAGGAACACCGGGGAGCTGTTTTTT.

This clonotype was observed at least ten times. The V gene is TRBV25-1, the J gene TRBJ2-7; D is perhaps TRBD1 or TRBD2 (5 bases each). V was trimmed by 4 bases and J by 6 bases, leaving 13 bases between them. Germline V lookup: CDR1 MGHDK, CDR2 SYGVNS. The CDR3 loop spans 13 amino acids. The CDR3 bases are TGTGCCAGCAGTGTTGGGACCGGGCTCGAGCAGTACTTC. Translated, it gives CASSVGTGLEQYF.

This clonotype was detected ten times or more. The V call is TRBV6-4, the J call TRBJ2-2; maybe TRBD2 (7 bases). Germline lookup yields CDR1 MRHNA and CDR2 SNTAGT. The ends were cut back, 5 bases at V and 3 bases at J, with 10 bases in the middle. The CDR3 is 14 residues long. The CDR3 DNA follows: TGTGCCAGCAGTCGGGGGGCCGACACCGGGGAGCTGTTTTTT. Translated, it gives CASSRGADTGELFF.

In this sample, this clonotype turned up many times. CDR3 loop: CASSPQGRAAEAFF. The CDR3 DNA follows: TGCGCCAGCAGCCCTCAGGGCAGGGCAGCTGAAGCTTTCTTT. The genes are TRBV4-3 and TRBJ1-1, with a possible D match to TRBD1 (5 bases). The CDR3 has 14 residues. Per germline, CDR1 LGHNA and CDR2 YSLEER. The V end lost 4 bases, the J end lost 6 bases, and 15 bases lay between the germline ends.